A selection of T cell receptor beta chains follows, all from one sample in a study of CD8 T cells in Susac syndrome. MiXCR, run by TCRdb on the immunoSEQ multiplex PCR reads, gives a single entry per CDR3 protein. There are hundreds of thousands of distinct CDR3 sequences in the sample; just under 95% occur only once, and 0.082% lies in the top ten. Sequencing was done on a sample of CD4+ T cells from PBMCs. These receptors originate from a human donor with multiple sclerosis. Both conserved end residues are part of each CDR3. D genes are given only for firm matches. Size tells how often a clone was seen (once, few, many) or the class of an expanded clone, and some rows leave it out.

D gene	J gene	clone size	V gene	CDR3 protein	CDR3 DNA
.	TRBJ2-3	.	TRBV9	CASSVGPDTQYF	TGTGCCAGCAGCGTAGGTCCAGATACGCAGTATTTT
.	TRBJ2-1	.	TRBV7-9	CASSLVGTYNEQFF	TGTGCCAGCAGCTTAGTGGGGACATACAATGAGCAGTTCTTC
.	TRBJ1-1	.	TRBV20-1	CSAYTTGNTEAFF	TGCAGTGCCTACACAACAGGGAACACTGAAGCTTTCTTT
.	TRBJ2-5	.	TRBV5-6	CASSFRSPVPETQYF	TGTGCCAGCAGCTTCCGCAGTCCGGTTCCAGAGACCCAGTACTTC
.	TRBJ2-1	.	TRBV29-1	CSLPAYNEQFF	TGCAGCCTGCCGGCGTACAATGAGCAGTTCTTC
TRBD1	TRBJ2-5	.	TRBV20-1	CSPGQGARETQYF	TGCAGTCCGGGACAGGGGGCGCGGGAGACCCAGTACTTC
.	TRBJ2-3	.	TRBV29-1	CSVEVTVSTDTQYF	TGCAGCGTTGAGGTTACAGTGAGCACAGATACGCAGTATTTT
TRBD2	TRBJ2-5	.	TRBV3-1	CASSQVERDRRETQYF	TGTGCCAGCAGCCAAGTCGAGCGGGACCGCAGAGAGACCCAGTACTTC
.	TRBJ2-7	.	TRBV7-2	CASSLSSLFEQYF	TGTGCCAGCAGCTTAAGCTCCCTGTTCGAGCAGTACTTC
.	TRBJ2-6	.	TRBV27	CASSSPASPGANVLTF	TGTGCCAGCAGTTCCCCGGCAAGTCCTGGGGCCAACGTCCTGACTTTC
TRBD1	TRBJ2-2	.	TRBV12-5	CASGWGQEYTGELFF	TGTGCTAGTGGTTGGGGACAGGAATACACCGGGGAGCTGTTTTTT
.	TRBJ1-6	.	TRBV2	CASRLQGALHF	TGTGCCAGCAGATTACAGGGTGCCCTCCACTTT
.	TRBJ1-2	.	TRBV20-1	CGATGHGYGYTF	TGCGGAGCGACAGGCCACGGCTATGGCTACACCTTC
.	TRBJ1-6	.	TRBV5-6	CASSFQGVDSPLHF	TGTGCCAGCAGCTTTCAAGGGGTGGATTCACCCCTCCACTTT
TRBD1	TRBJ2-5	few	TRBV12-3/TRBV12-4	CASSATGGQETQYF	TGTGCCAGCAGCGCCACAGGGGGGCAAGAGACCCAGTACTTC
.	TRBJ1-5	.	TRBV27	CASSSEGRNQPQHF	TGTGCCAGCAGTTCTGAGGGTAGGAATCAGCCCCAGCATTTT
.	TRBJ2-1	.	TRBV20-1	CSAPDRRGNEQFF	TGCAGTGCTCCCGATAGACGGGGGAATGAGCAGTTCTTC
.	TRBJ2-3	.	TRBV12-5	CASGFPDRTTDTQYF	TGTGCTAGTGGTTTCCCGGACAGAACTACAGATACGCAGTATTTT
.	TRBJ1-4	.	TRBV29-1	CSVDVSGTNQEKLFF	TGCAGCGTTGATGTCAGTGGGACAAATCAAGAAAAACTGTTTTTT
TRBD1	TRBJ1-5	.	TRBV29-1	CSVGQGGGNQPQHF	TGCAGCGTCGGACAGGGGGGAGGCAATCAGCCCCAGCATTTT
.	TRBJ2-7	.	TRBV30	CAWGPGPSSYEQYF	TGTGCCTGGGGGCCAGGGCCAAGCTCCTACGAGCAGTACTTC
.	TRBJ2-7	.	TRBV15	CATSRDPRGVSYEQYF	TGTGCCACCAGCAGAGATCCTCGCGGGGTGTCCTACGAGCAGTACTTC
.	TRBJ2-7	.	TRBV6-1	CASSEASPNAGYEQYF	TGTGCCAGCAGTGAGGCCAGCCCAAATGCGGGTTACGAGCAGTACTTC
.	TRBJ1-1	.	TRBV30	CAWNRHGEYTEAFF	TGTGCCTGGAACCGTCACGGGGAATACACTGAAGCTTTCTTT
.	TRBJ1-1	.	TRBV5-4	CASSLAAGRDTEAFF	TGTGCCAGCAGCCTGGCGGCAGGGAGGGACACTGAAGCTTTCTTT
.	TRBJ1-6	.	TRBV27	CASSDSPGPNSPLHF	TGTGCCAGCAGCGATTCTCCGGGACCTAATTCACCCCTCCACTTT
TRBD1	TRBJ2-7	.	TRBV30	CAWSVPGQGRYEQYF	TGTGCCTGGAGTGTACCCGGACAGGGGAGGTACGAGCAGTACTTC
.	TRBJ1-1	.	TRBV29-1	CSGTRGVGTEAFF	TGCAGCGGAACCAGGGGAGTAGGCACTGAAGCTTTCTTT
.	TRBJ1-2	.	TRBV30	CAWSGGIYGYTF	TGTGCCTGGAGTGGAGGGATCTATGGCTACACCTTC
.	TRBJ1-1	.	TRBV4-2	CASSQDTTVRNTEAFF	TGTGCCAGCAGCCAAGATACGACAGTCCGGAACACTGAAGCTTTCTTT
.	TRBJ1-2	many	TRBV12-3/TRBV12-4	CASSLGYGYTF	TGTGCCAGCAGTTTGGGGTATGGCTACACCTTC
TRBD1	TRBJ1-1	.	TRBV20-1	CSAYNRDRGTEAFF	TGCAGTGCTTATAACCGGGACAGGGGCACTGAAGCTTTCTTT
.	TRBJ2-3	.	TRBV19	CASNGGDTDTQYF	TGTGCCAGTAATGGCGGTGACACAGATACGCAGTATTTT
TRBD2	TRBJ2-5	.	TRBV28	CASSFRGGETQYF	TGTGCCAGCAGTTTCCGGGGGGGGGAGACCCAGTACTTC
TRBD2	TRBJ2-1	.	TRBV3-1	CASSPVAGGGEQFF	TGTGCCAGCAGCCCCGTAGCGGGGGGCGGTGAGCAGTTCTTC
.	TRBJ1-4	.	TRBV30	CAWSAGASNEKLFF	TGTGCCTGGAGTGCAGGAGCGTCTAATGAAAAACTGTTTTTT
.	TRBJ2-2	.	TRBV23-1	CASSQSISGAGELFF	TGCGCCAGCAGTCAATCGATATCTGGGGCCGGGGAGCTGTTTTTT
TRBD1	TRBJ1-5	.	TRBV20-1	CSASRRQGLYSNQPQHF	TGCAGTGCTAGTCGACGACAGGGGCTATATAGCAATCAGCCCCAGCATTTT
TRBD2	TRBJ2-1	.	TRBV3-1	CASSQDSGGALVQFF	TGTGCCAGCAGCCAAGATAGCGGGGGGGCTTTAGTGCAGTTCTTC
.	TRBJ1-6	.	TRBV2	CASRNDPPLHF	TGTGCCAGCAGGAATGACCCACCCCTCCACTTT
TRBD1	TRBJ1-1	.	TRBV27	CASRATGGLVAFF	TGTGCCAGCAGGGCGACAGGGGGCCTCGTAGCTTTCTTT
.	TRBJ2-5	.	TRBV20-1	CSAVHRAGETQYF	TGCAGTGCCGTTCATCGGGCGGGGGAGACCCAGTACTTC
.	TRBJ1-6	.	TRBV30	CAWLRDTLSLHF	TGTGCCTGGTTAAGGGACACCTTGTCTCTCCACTTT
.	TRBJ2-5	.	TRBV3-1	CASTASGFGETQYF	TGTGCCAGCACCGCCTCAGGGTTCGGCGAGACCCAGTACTTC
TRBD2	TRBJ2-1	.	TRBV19	CASSIPAGAQQFF	TGTGCCAGTAGTATCCCAGCGGGGGCCCAGCAGTTCTTC
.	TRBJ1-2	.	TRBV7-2	CASSFGGDYGYTF	TGTGCCAGCAGCTTTGGTGGGGACTATGGCTACACCTTC
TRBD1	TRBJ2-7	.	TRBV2	CASSELRGPYEQYF	TGTGCCAGCAGTGAATTGAGGGGGCCATACGAGCAGTACTTC
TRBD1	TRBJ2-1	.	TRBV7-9	CASSLFTGQDYNEQFF	TGTGCCAGCAGCTTATTCACCGGACAGGATTACAATGAGCAGTTCTTC
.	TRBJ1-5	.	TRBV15	CATSRDRRGNNQPQHF	TGTGCCACCAGCAGAGATAGAAGGGGTAACAATCAGCCCCAGCATTTT
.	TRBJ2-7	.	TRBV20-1	CSVSVQGLSEQYF	TGCAGCGTTTCGGTTCAGGGACTCTCCGAGCAGTACTTC
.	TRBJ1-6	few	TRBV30	CAWSPTRESPLHF	TGTGCCTGGAGTCCAACGAGGGAATCACCCCTCCACTTT
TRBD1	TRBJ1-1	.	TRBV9	CASSATLTGGTEAFF	TGTGCCAGCAGCGCAACTTTGACAGGGGGCACTGAAGCTTTCTTT
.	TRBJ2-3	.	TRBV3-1	CASSPRGRTITDTQYF	TGTGCCAGCAGCCCCCGAGGGCGGACAATCACAGATACGCAGTATTTT
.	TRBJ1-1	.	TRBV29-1	CSVGIRGGNTEAFF	TGCAGCGTTGGGATCCGGGGGGGGAACACTGAAGCTTTCTTT
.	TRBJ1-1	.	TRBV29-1	CSVEEEIGTEAFF	TGCAGCGTTGAAGAGGAGATCGGCACTGAAGCTTTCTTT
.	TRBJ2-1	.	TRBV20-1	CSARERGATYNEQFF	TGCAGTGCTAGAGAGCGAGGGGCCACCTACAATGAGCAGTTCTTC
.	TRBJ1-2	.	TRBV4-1	CASSQDEGANYGYTF	TGCGCCAGCAGCCAAGATGAGGGAGCTAACTATGGCTACACCTTC
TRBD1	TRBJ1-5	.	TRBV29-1	CSVRDRENQPQHF	TGCAGCGTCCGGGACAGGGAAAATCAGCCCCAGCATTTT
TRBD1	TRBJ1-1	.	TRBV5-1	CASSMGQPNTEAFF	TGCGCCAGCAGCATGGGACAGCCGAACACTGAAGCTTTCTTT